This T cell receptor beta chain was recovered during a study of blood T cell repertoires in COVID-19. The wider study: Material from acute and convalescent COVID-19 was sourced from the United States, Italy and Spain. In each case, the material was cDNA or gDNA derived from T cells, B-cell-depleted T cells, or PBMCs.

In the authors' workflow: Estimation of nucleated cell counts was performed using reference gene primer amplification. Assay: immunoSEQ multiplex PCR; the TCRdb copy retains only in-frame clones and omits some. The DNA gave D and trimming, while V, J and clone size come from that table. The sample lists tens of thousands of clones, 65% to 90% occurring once. Losses at the gene ends were 4 bases for V and 3 bases for J; bases not matched to a gene: 3. Germline CDR1 is SGHRS and CDR2 is YFSETQ. The CDR3 contains 14 residues. The receptor was derived from a human donor in a cohort sampled during active COVID-19. The sequenced sample was peripheral blood. The J gene is TRBJ1-4, the V gene TRBV5-1; 7 nucleotides agree with TRBD1. The CDR3 is CASSPGQPNEKLFF. CDR3 bases: TGCGCCAGCAGCCCGGGACAGCCTAATGAAAAACTGTTTTTT.